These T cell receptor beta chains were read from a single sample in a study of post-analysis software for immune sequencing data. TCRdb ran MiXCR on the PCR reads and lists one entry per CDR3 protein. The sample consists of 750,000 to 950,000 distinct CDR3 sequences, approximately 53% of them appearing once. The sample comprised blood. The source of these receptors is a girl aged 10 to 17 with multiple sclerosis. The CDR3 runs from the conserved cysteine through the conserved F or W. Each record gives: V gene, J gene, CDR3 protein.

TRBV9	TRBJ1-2	CASSPGDSYGYTF
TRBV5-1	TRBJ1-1	CASSLGQGPNTEAFF
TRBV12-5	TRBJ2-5	CASGLVGGQYF
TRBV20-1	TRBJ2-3	CSARRLAGGTDTQYF
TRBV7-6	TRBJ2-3	CASSLRDRGQTDTQYF
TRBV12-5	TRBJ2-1	CASGLSPLGSDIYNEQFF
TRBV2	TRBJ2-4	CASSEEGMSTINIQYF
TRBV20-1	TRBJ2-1	CSAHSRRDRLYNEQFF
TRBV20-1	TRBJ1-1	CSATGGQGVTEAFF
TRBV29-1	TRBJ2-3	CSVGGITDTQYF
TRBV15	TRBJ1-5	CATSRTCNQPQHF
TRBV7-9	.	CASSLRGTGPYEQYF
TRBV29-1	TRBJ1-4	CSVSLTGSTNEKRFF
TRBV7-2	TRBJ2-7	CASSFLSGGGSYEQYF
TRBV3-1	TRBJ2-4	CASSQGQGAGAQYF
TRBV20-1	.	CSAHYGTNSYEQYF
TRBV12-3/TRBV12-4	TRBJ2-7	CASSHGLAGGIYEQYF
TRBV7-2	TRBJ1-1	CASGLQTNTEAFF
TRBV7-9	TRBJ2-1	CASSLSRGLFRYEQFF
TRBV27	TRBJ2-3	CASSLYYPTDTQYF
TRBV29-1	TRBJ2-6	CSVQGQGSVLTF
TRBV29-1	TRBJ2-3	CSVKLALTDTQYF
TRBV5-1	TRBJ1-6	CASSTDRVVSPLHF
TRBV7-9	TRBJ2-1	CASSLLLAGPYNEQFF
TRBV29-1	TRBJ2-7	CSGVRYTRTSYEQYF
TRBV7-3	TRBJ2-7	CASSLTTGTGEQYF
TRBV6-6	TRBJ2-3	CASSLQSADTQYF
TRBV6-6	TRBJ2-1	CASSSGTSSTEQFF
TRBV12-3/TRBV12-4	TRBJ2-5	CASTAIWGADQETQYF
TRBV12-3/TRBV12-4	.	CASSPRDTRGSGYEQYF
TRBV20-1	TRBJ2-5	CSARVGPGLAVQETQYF
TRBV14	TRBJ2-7	CASSQHIVGQGRYEQYF
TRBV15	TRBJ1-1	CATSVSTHTEAFF
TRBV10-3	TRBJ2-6	CAIGQLFSGANVLTF
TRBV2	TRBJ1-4	CASSDSRFNEKLFF
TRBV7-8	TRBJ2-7	CASSLEVLVGQTYEQYF
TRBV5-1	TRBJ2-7	CASSLTGDEQYF
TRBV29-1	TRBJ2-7	CSGTDAGEQYF
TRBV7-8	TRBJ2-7	CASSFLQGASYEQYF
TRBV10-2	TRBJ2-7	CASTNDGHCEQYF
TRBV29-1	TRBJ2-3	CSVHRDSPTDTQYF
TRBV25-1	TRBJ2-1	CASSVGLANEQFF
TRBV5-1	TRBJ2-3	CASSLGPAGFTDTQYF
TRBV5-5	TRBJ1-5	CASSLRGPTDQPQHF
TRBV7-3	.	CASSLGSGKGQNEQFF
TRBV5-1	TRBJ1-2	CASSLLTGQGASGYTF
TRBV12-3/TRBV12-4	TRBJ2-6	CASSWTHSGASVLTF
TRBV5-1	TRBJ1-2	CASSNGDRFYGYTF
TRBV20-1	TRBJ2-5	CSAKPLAGGPSGQYF
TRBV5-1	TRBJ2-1	CASSWTDRGTYNEQFF
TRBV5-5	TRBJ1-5	CASRNDPDSHNQPQHF